Following are 19 T cell receptor beta chains from one sample sequenced in a study of blood T cell repertoires in COVID-19 (dated by TCRdb to 2019 to 2021). The library was made by the immunoSEQ multiplex PCR assay. The immuneACCESS repertoire file appears here via TCRdb, limited to in-frame rearrangements. These files lack a portion of the clones; in checked studies, under half of the deficit traces to unresolved V genes, and the cause of the others is not known. Across this sample there are about 280,000 clones, with more than 75% seen only once. The ten largest clonotypes hold about 8.7% of the sample. The sample was peripheral blood. Source of these receptors: a man in his forties with active or convalescent COVID-19.

This chain uses TRBV2 with TRBJ2-7, with D hard to call. V gave up 0 bases and J gave up 0 bases, with 12 bases separating them. Germline-derived CDR1 and CDR2 are SNHLY and FYNNEI. The CDR3 sequence is 16 residues long. CDR3 nucleotides: TGTGCCAGCAGTGAAGCGCGGCTGACCAACTCCTACGAGCAGTACTTC. Residues: CASSEARLTNSYEQYF.

This sequence joins TRBV9 and TRBJ2-2; no firm D call. Germline CDR1 SGDLS, CDR2 YYNGEE. Trimming cost V 1 base and J 2 bases, with 3 bases left between them. There are 13 residues in the CDR3. This CDR3 reads CASSVPNTGELFF. The CDR3 nucleotides read TGTGCCAGCAGCGTACCTAACACCGGGGAGCTGTTTTTT.

The chain carries TRBV2 and TRBJ2-5; 9 bases are a match to TRBD1. V shed 6 bases, J shed 5 bases, and the junction held 13 bases outside the gene matches. This CDR3 comprises 16 residues. Germline CDR1 reads SNHLY; CDR2 reads FYNNEI. CDR3 residues: CASRRDRVFFTETQYF. For the CDR3, the DNA is TGTGCCAGCAGGCGGGACAGGGTTTTCTTCACGGAGACCCAGTACTTC.

The chain joins TRBV24-1 to TRBJ2-1; D is unresolved. V was clipped by 1 base and J by 7 bases, with 16 bases between them. CDR1 is KGHDR and CDR2 is SFDVKD in the germline V gene. This CDR3 comprises 16 residues. The chain's CDR3 is CATSDLGPSSRNEQFF. The CDR3 DNA is TGTGCCACCAGTGATTTAGGTCCGTCCTCTAGGAATGAGCAGTTCTTC.

The chain links TRBV27 to TRBJ1-5; 9 bases line up with TRBD1. The germline gives CDR1 MNHEY, CDR2 SMNVEV (reference sequence). The CDR3 covers 14 residues. After removal of 2 bases from V and 7 bases from J, the junction contained 3 bases not matched to a gene. Here the CDR3 DNA reads TGTGCCAGCAGTTTAGGGACAGGGTTGCAGCCCCAGCATTTT. It encodes CASSLGTGLQPQHF.

The chain carries TRBV11-3 and TRBJ2-1; 9 bases line up with TRBD2. Germline values: CDR1 SGHNT, CDR2 YENEEA. This CDR3 spans 15 amino acids. The ends lost 4 bases at V and 8 bases at J; junction bases unmatched: 9. The CDR3 sequence: CASSSPSGASHEQFF. DNA of the CDR3: TGTGCCAGCAGCTCCCCTAGCGGGGCCAGCCATGAGCAGTTCTTC.

The J gene is TRBJ1-1, the V gene TRBV19; possible D gene TRBD1, 5 bases. The CDR3 is 14 amino acids. The V and J ends lost 4 bases and 4 bases respectively, with 13 bases between them. The germline V gene encodes CDR1 LNHDA and CDR2 SQIVND (reference sequence). The DNA of the CDR3 is TGTGCCAGTAGTACGGTCCCCGGGGGCACTGAAGCTTTCTTT. It yields the protein CASSTVPGGTEAFF. The full variable domain, completed using reference TRBV19 and TRBJ1-1, is DGGITQSPKYLFRKEGQNVTLSCEQNLNHDAMYWYRQDPGQGLRLIYYSQIVNDFQKGDIAEGYSVSREKKESFPLTVTSAQKNPTAFYLCASSTVPGGTEAFFGQGTRLTVV.

The chain carries TRBV25-1 and TRBJ1-1; a possible D gene is TRBD1 (5 bases). Trimming cost V 3 bases and J 5 bases, with 10 bases left between them. Germline-derived CDR1 and CDR2 are MGHDK and SYGVNS. This CDR3 has 13 amino acids. The CDR3: CASSDSGRTEAFF. The CDR3 region has the DNA TGTGCCAGCAGTGATTCAGGGAGGACTGAAGCTTTCTTT.

For the CDR3, the DNA is TGTGCCAGCAGTTACCAGGATGGCAGGGGGCATTCACCCCTCCACTTT. This sequence encodes CASSYQDGRGHSPLHF. The chain is built from TRBV6-5 and TRBJ1-6; 8 nucleotides line up with TRBD1. This CDR3 contains 16 residues. Germline CDR1 MNHEY, CDR2 SVGAGI. J gave up 8 bases and V 2 bases, and 8 bases lay outside the gene matches.

The CDR3 is CASSISAAAIGEQYF. The CDR3 nucleotides are TGTGCCAGTAGTATTAGCGCTGCGGCTATCGGCGAGCAGTACTTC. This sequence joins TRBV19 and TRBJ2-7; possible D gene TRBD2, 5 bases. CDR1 is LNHDA and CDR2 is SQIVND in the germline V gene (reference sequence). The CDR3 is made up of 15 amino acids. V lost 3 bases to trimming and J lost 6 bases, with 18 bases between them.

This chain connects TRBV5-1 to TRBJ2-1; 7 positions match TRBD1. V lost 6 bases and J lost 10; bases outside the gene matches: 10. The CDR3 loop spans 13 amino acids. The germline CDR1 and CDR2 sequences are SGHRS and YFSETQ. This CDR3 is CASNLVGTEEQFF. In nucleotides, the CDR3 is TGCGCCAGCAACTTAGTTGGGACAGAAGAGCAGTTCTTC.

The genes are TRBV4-2 and TRBJ2-1, with D unresolved. The length of the CDR3 is 15 residues. Germline values: CDR1 LGHNA, CDR2 YNFKEQ. The V end lost 0 bases, the J end lost 0 bases, and 6 bases lay between the germline ends. The CDR3 is CASSQDRDSYNEQFF. The CDR3 nucleotides read TGTGCCAGCAGCCAAGATAGAGACTCCTACAATGAGCAGTTCTTC.

V usage is TRBV28 and J usage is TRBJ1-5; 9 positions match TRBD1. CDR3 length: 14 amino acids. V was clipped by 8 bases and J by 5 bases; unmatched bases: 7. CDR1 is MDHEN and CDR2 is SYDVKM in the germline V gene. This CDR3 is CASGSGQGDQPQHF. CDR3 sequence (DNA): TGTGCCAGCGGATCGGGACAGGGAGATCAGCCCCAGCATTTT. Drawing the rest from reference TRBV28 and TRBJ1-5, the complete variable domain is DVKVTQSSRYLVKRTGEKVFLECVQDMDHENMFWYRQDPGLGLRLIYFSYDVKMKEKGDIPEGYSVSREKKERFSLILESASTNQTSMYLCASGSGQGDQPQHFGDGTRLSIL.

The chain has TRBV5-5 and TRBJ2-4; 7 nucleotides agree with TRBD1. CDR1 is SGHKS and CDR2 is YYEKEE in the germline V gene (reference sequence). This CDR3 spans 15 amino acids. V dropped 1 base and J dropped 5; count of bases not matched to a gene: 6. The CDR3 DNA sequence: TGTGCCAGCAGCTTGCTAGGGGGCGGCCAAAACATTCAGTACTTC. Protein product: CASSLLGGGQNIQYF.

This clone was counted only a few times. The chain recombines TRBV5-1 with TRBJ1-4, with 7 bases that match TRBD1. The CDR3 contains 15 residues. V was clipped by 7 bases and J by 6 bases; unmatched bases: 12. CDR1 and CDR2 (germline): SGHRS, YFSETQ. The CDR3 loop is CASSPGGQRYEKLFF. The CDR3 DNA reads as TGCGCCAGCTCCCCAGGGGGACAGCGCTATGAAAAACTGTTTTTT.

The V and J genes are TRBV6-6 and TRBJ2-7; perhaps TRBD1 as D (5 bases). The germline V and J ends were trimmed by 7 bases and 4 bases, with 23 bases remaining between them. The CDR3 covers 16 residues. Germline CDR1 reads MNHNY; CDR2 reads SVGAGI (reference sequence). Here the CDR3 DNA reads TGTGCCAGCACCGACACGATTGGGGCCGAACCTTACGAGCAGTACTTC. This gives the protein CASTDTIGAEPYEQYF.

The rearrangement links TRBV2 to TRBJ1-2, with 8 nucleotides matching TRBD1. The germline gives CDR1 SNHLY, CDR2 FYNNEI. The CDR3 covers 15 residues. Trimming cost V 2 bases and J 8 bases; bases outside gene matches: 10. The CDR3 region is CASSELGQVVGGYTF. The CDR3 DNA reads as TGTGCCAGCAGTGAACTGGGACAGGTGGTTGGCGGCTACACCTTC.

This rearrangement joins TRBV27 to TRBJ1-5; D not certain. The germline V gene has CDR1 MNHEY and CDR2 SMNVEV (reference sequence). The CDR3 has 13 amino acids. Trimming removed 5 bases from V and 4 bases from J, with 9 bases in between. CDR3 bases: TGTGCCAGCAGTACATCCAGGAATCAGCCCCAGCATTTT. It specifies CASSTSRNQPQHF.

The chain joins TRBV29-1 to TRBJ2-5, with 7 bases identical to TRBD1. Germline V gene lookup returns CDR1 SQVTM and CDR2 ANQGSEA. There are 13 residues in the CDR3. The V segment lost 7 bases and the J segment 4 bases; nucleotides outside the gene matches: 9. CDR3: CSARDRVIETQYF. The CDR3 DNA is TGCAGCGCTCGAGACAGGGTTATAGAGACCCAGTACTTC.